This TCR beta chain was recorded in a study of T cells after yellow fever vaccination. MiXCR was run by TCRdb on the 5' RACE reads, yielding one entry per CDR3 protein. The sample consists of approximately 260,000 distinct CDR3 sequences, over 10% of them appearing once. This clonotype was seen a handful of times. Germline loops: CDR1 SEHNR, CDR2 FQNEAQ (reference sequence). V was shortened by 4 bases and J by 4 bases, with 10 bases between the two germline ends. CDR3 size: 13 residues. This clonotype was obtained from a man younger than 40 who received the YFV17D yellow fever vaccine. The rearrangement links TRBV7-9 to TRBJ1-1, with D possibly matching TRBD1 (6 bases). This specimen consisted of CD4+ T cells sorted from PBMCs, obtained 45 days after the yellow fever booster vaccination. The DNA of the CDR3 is TGTGCCAGCAGCTCAGGGGTTGCCACTGAAGCTTTCTTT. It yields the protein CASSSGVATEAFF.